This TCR beta chain comes out of a study of T-cell reconstitution after alpha-beta-depleted transplantation in children. Construction of the TCRbeta library involved unique molecular identifiers. TCRdb ran MiXCR on the PCR reads and lists one entry per CDR3 protein. The table includes around 370,000 distinct CDR3 sequences, under 13% detected once. There are a few counts of this clonotype. V lost 5 bases, J lost 7 bases, and 14 bases lay in between. This CDR3 spans 14 amino acids. The germline gives CDR1 SGHTA, CDR2 FQGTGA. The clonotype comes from a human donor who donated a stem cell graft to a child with acute lymphoblastic leukemia. Source: PBMCs from the stem cell graft donor, taken from the stem cell graft. The V and J genes are TRBV7-3 and TRBJ2-2; D unresolved. In DNA form, the CDR3 reads TGTGCCAGCAGCGCTCAGAGGTTGAGCGGGGAGCTGTTTTTT. This gives the protein CASSAQRLSGELFF.